The 9 T cell receptor beta chains given below trace back to one sample, sequenced in a study of control samples from healthy donors and cancer patients. This table comes from immunoSEQ multiplex PCR, and its TCRdb copy is limited to in-frame clones, with some not included. The sample carries roughly 130,000 clones, 92% recorded once. The sequencing input was blood. The receptors originated from a man aged 25 to 40 in good health.

This chain connects TRBV6-5 to TRBJ2-2; no clear D gene. Germline-derived CDR1 and CDR2 are MNHEY and SVGAGI. The CDR3 is made up of 13 amino acids. Deletions cut 1 base from V and 6 bases from J, with 6 bases between. The CDR3 nucleotides read TGTGCCAGCAGTTACTTGGGCGCCGGGGAGCTGTTTTTT. Its protein product is CASSYLGAGELFF.

The genes are TRBV24-1 and TRBJ2-5; D remains unclear. The germline V and J ends were trimmed by 4 bases and 5 bases, with 4 bases remaining between them. The CDR3 length is 11 residues. The germline gives CDR1 KGHDR, CDR2 SFDVKD. This CDR3 reads CATSERETQYF. The CDR3, as DNA: TGTGCCACCAGTGAGCGGGAGACCCAGTACTTC.

The chain links TRBV6-2 or TRBV6-3 to TRBJ2-1; D is possibly TRBD1 (5 bases). The CDR3 sequence is 16 residues long. Germline CDR1 and CDR2: MNHEY and SVGEGT. Deletions cut 0 bases from V and 3 bases from J, with 12 bases between. CDR3 sequence reads: CASSYSSRGSYNEQFF. CDR3 coding DNA: TGTGCCAGCAGTTACTCGAGTAGGGGCAGCTACAATGAGCAGTTCTTC.

V usage is TRBV12-3 or TRBV12-4 and J usage is TRBJ2-7; no clear D gene. The CDR3 sequence is 11 residues long. V lost 2 bases, J lost 6 bases, and 5 bases lay in between. The CDR3 nucleotides are TGTGCCAGCAGTTTACGTGGCGAGCAGTACTTC. The encoded protein is CASSLRGEQYF.

The chain carries TRBV30 and TRBJ1-1, with 7 bases that match TRBD1. Germline CDR1 and CDR2: GTSNPN and SVGIG (reference sequence). CDR3 size: 16 residues. The V gene end was trimmed by 2 bases and the J gene end by 3 bases; junction bases not matched to a gene: 12. The CDR3 coding sequence is TGTGCCTGGAGTACCTGGGGGACAGCAGAACACACTGAAGCTTTCTTT. Its protein product is CAWSTWGTAEHTEAFF. The full variable domain, with the rest looked up from reference TRBV30 and TRBJ1-1, is SQTIHQWPATLVQPVGSPLSLECTVEGTSNPNLYWYRQAAGRGLQLLFYSVGIGQISSEVPQNLSASRPQDRQFILSSKKLLLSDSGFYLCAWSTWGTAEHTEAFFGQGTRLTVV.

In its sample, this clone was seen a few times. V gene TRBV3-1 (or the pseudogene TRBV3-2) combines with J gene TRBJ2-7, with D perhaps TRBD1 (5 bases). Germline V gene data show CDR1 as LGHDT and CDR2 as YNNKEL (reference sequence). Trimming took off 0 bases at V and 1 base at J, with 16 bases between the two ends. CDR3 length equals 17 residues. In nucleotides, the CDR3 is TGTGCCAGCAGCCAAGACCTAGGGGTACCTTGGTCCTACGAGCAGTACTTC. Protein product: CASSQDLGVPWSYEQYF.

The rearrangement uses TRBV7-8 and TRBJ2-1, with D possibly matching TRBD2 (6 bases). Germline lookup yields CDR1 SGHVS and CDR2 FQNEAQ. There are 14 residues in the CDR3. V shed 1 base and J shed 5 bases, with 9 bases lying between them. The CDR3 reads CASSLDGTHNEQFF. In nucleotides, the CDR3 is TGTGCCAGCAGCTTAGATGGGACTCACAATGAGCAGTTCTTC. Based on the CDR3 plus reference TRBV7-8 and TRBJ2-1, the full variable domain is GAGVSQSPRYKVAKRGQDVALRCDPISGHVSLFWYQQALGQGPEFLTYFQNEAQLDKSGLPSDRFFAERPEGSVSTLKIQRTQQEDSAVYLCASSLDGTHNEQFFGPGTRLTVL.

The chain couples TRBV7-2 to TRBJ2-7; D might be TRBD1 (5 bases). V lost 2 bases, J lost 6 bases, and 14 bases lay in between. Germline-derived CDR1 and CDR2 are SGHTA and FQGNSA. The CDR3 is made up of 14 amino acids. The CDR3 DNA reads TGTGCCAGCAGCTTATCTCAGGGATTAGGCGAGCAGTACTTC. It encodes CASSLSQGLGEQYF.

This clone was seen just once. As DNA, the CDR3 is TGTGCCAGGGCGAGTGGGGCCAACGTCCTGACTTTC. It yields the protein CARASGANVLTF. The V and J genes are TRBV2 and TRBJ2-6; the D is unclear. Trimming removed 9 bases from V and 3 bases from J, with 6 bases in between. This CDR3 has 12 amino acids. The germline V gene has CDR1 SNHLY and CDR2 FYNNEI.